This record looks at one T cell receptor (beta chain) sequence and its context. Cohort 3 donors counted as recovered after two negative PCRs, clearance, or resolved symptoms. This specimen belongs to a study of blood T cell repertoires in COVID-19. At the level of the study: Samples of COVID-19 (acute and convalescent) were obtained from the United States, Italy and Spain. T cells, B-cell-depleted T cells, or PBMCs supplied cDNA or gDNA.

In the authors' methods: Quantification of nucleated cells was approximated via reference gene primer amplification. The method was immunoSEQ multiplex PCR; TCRdb's version includes in-frame clones alone and lacks a portion of them. The D gene and trimming were derived from the DNA, and the V and J assignments and clone size from that table. The data contain about 400,000 clones, roughly nine tenths of them seen just once; the ten biggest clones take up 2.5% to 3.5%. The CDR3 extends over 15 amino acids. Germline CDR1 is MNHEY and CDR2 is SMNVEV (reference sequence). J gave up 8 bases and V 10 bases, and 17 bases lay outside the gene matches.

The origin of this receptor is a woman under 40 who had recovered from COVID-19. The sample comprised PBMCs or T cells enriched from blood (not recorded which). V and J are TRBV27 and TRBJ2-1; 7 bases are shared with TRBD2. CDR3 nucleotide sequence: TGTGCCACCAAGTTCATCCCCGGACTAGAGGATGAGCAGTTCTTC. Amino acid sequence: CATKFIPGLEDEQFF.